This T cell receptor (beta chain) was recovered during a study of blood T cell repertoires in COVID-19. Overall study context: PBMCs, B-cell-depleted T cells, or T cells provided the cDNA or gDNA that made up the material.

Per the original data handling: For nucleated cells, counts were estimated from reference gene primer amplification. Assay: immunoSEQ multiplex PCR; the TCRdb copy retains only in-frame clones and omits some. V, J and clone size derive from that table, while D and trimming were established from the DNA sequence. The repertoire holds roughly 110,000 clones, with about 87% as singletons. Germline V gene lookup returns CDR1 SNHLY and CDR2 FYNNEI. The V gene end was trimmed by 6 bases and the J gene end by 2 bases; junction bases not matched to a gene: 9. The CDR3 sequence is 15 residues long. Sequenced sample: peripheral blood. The rearrangement joins TRBV2 to TRBJ2-7; 8 positions agree with TRBD1. The TCR comes from a man in his forties or fifties with active or convalescent COVID-19. CDR3 in amino acids: CASSDDRGAPYEQYF. CDR3 nucleotide sequence: TGTGCCAGCAGCGACGACAGGGGCGCCCCCTACGAGCAGTACTTC.